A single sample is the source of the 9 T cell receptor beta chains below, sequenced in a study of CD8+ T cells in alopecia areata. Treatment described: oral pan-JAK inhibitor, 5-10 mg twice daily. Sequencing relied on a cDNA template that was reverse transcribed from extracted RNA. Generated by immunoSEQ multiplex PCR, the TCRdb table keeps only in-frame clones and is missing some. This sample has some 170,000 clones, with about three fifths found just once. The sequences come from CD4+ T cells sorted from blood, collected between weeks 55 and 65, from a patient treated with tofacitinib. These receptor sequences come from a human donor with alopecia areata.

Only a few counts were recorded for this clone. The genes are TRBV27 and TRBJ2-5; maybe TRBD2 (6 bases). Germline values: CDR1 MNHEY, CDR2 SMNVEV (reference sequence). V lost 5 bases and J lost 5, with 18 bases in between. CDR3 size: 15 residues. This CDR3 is CASSLLSTRGETQYF. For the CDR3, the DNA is TGTGCCAGCAGTCTACTCTCGACTAGAGGGGAGACCCAGTACTTC.

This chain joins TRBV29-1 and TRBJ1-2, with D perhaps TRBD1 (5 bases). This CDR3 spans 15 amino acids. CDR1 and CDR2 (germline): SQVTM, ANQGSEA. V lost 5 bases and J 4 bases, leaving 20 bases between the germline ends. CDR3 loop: CSVTMGRRTPYGYTF. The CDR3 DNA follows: TGCAGCGTTACTATGGGACGGAGGACACCCTATGGCTACACCTTC.

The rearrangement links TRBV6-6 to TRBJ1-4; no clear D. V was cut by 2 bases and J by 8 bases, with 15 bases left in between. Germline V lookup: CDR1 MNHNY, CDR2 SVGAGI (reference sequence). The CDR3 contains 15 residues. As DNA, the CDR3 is TGTGCCAGCAGTTACGGAGTCGTTGCGATGGAAAAACTGTTTTTT. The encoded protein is CASSYGVVAMEKLFF.

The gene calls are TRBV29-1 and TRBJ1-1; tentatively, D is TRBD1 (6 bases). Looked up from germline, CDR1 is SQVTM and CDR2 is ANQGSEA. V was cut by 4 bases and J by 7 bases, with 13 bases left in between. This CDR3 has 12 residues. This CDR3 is CSVVGGSDEAFF. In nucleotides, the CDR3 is TGCAGCGTTGTAGGGGGGAGTGATGAAGCTTTCTTT.

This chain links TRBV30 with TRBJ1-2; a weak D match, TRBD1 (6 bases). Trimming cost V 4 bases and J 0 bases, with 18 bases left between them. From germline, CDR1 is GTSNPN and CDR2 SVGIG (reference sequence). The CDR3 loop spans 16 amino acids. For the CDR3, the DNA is TGTGCCTGGACCGTGAGGGGGAGCTCTTCTAACTATGGCTACACCTTC. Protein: CAWTVRGSSSNYGYTF. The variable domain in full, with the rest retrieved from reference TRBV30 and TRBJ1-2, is SQTIHQWPATLVQPVGSPLSLECTVEGTSNPNLYWYRQAAGRGLQLLFYSVGIGQISSEVPQNLSASRPQDRQFILSSKKLLLSDSGFYLCAWTVRGSSSNYGYTFGSGTRLTVV.

Written as DNA, the CDR3 is TGTGCCAGCAGGGTGGGGGGTCGTACTGAAGCTTTCTTT. It yields the protein CASRVGGRTEAFF. The chain uses TRBV25-1 and TRBJ1-1, with D maybe TRBD1 (5 bases). The CDR3 is 13 amino acids. Deletions cut 6 bases from V and 5 bases from J, with 13 bases between. CDR1 and CDR2 from the germline V gene are MGHDK and SYGVNS.

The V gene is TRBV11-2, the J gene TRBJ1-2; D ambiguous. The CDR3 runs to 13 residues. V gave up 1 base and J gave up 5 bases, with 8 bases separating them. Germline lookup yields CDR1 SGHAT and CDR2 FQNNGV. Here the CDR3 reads CASSLGDLYGYTF. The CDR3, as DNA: TGTGCCAGCAGCTTAGGAGACCTTTATGGCTACACCTTC.

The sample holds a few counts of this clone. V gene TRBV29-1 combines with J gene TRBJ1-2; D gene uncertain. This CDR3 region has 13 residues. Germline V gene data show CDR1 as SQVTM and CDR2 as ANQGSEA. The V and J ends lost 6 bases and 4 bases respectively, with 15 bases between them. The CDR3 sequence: CSVVPVRRYGYTF. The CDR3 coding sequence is TGCAGCGTCGTTCCAGTCCGGCGCTATGGCTACACCTTC.

CDR3 DNA: TGCAGCGTAAGGGCGAAACTAGCCAAAAACATTCAGTACTTC. This encodes CSVRAKLAKNIQYF. This chain links TRBV29-1 with TRBJ2-4; the D is unclear. From germline, CDR1 is SQVTM and CDR2 ANQGSEA. V gave up 6 bases and J gave up 0 bases, with 12 bases separating them. The CDR3 is 14 amino acids.